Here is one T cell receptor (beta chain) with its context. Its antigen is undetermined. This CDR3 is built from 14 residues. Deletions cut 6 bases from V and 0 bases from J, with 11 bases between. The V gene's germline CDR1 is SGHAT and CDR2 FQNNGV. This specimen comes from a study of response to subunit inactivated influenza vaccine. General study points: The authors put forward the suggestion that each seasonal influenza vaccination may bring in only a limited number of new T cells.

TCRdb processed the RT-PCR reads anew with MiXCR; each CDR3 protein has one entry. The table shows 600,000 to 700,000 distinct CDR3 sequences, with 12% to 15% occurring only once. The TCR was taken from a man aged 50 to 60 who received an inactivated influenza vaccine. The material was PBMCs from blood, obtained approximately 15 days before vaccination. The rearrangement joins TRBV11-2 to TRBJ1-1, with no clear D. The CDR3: CASSAAPMNTEAFF. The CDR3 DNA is TGTGCCAGCAGTGCAGCGCCGATGAACACTGAAGCTTTCTTT. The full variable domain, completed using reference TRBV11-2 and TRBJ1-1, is EAGVAQSPRYKIIEKRQSVAFWCNPISGHATLYWYQQILGQGPKLLIQFQNNGVVDDSQLPKDRFSAERLKGVDSTLKIQPAKLEDSAVYLCASSAAPMNTEAFFGQGTRLTVV.